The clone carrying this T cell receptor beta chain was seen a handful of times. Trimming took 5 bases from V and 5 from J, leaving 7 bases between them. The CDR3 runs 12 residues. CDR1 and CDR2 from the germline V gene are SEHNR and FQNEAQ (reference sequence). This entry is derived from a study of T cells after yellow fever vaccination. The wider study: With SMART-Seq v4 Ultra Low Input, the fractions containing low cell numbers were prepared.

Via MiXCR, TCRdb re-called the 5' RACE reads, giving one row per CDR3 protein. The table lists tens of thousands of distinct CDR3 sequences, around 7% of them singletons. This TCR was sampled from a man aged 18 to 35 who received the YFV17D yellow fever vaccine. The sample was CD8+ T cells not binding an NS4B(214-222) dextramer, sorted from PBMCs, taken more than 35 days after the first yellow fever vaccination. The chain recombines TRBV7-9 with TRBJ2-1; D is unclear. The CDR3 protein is CASSIVNNEQFF. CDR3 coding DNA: TGTGCCAGCAGCATAGTCAACAATGAGCAGTTCTTC.